The rows below give T cell receptor beta chains drawn from one sample of a study of cytotoxic CD8 clonotypes in ibrutinib-treated CLL. Profiling relied on immunoSEQ multiplex PCR, and the TCRdb table lists in-frame clones only, not all of them. The repertoire holds 20,000 to 30,000 clones, 55% to 70% seen once, with just over 50% in the top ten. The source material was PBMCs, sampled at disease progression, from a patient treated with ibrutinib. The receptors were sampled from a human donor with chronic lymphocytic leukemia. The CDR3 runs from the conserved cysteine through the conserved F or W. A row's size may be missing; if present it is once, few, many or a size class.

abundance,v_gene,j_gene,CDR3aa
-,TRBV11-2,TRBJ2-5,CASSLGQLLTGQETQYF
-,TRBV10-3,TRBJ2-5,CAISEYQETQYF
few,TRBV23-1,TRBJ1-6,CASRDGQVINNSPLHF
few,TRBV7-6,TRBJ2-5,CASSSEVSGAETQYF
-,TRBV13,TRBJ1-2,CASSTEHRADYGYTF
-,TRBV12-1,TRBJ1-5,CASSFKTGKGNSNQPQHF
-,TRBV13,TRBJ2-7,CASSLGVGGTREQYF
-,TRBV4-2,TRBJ1-4,CASSQEGGGPEKLFF
-,TRBV7-8,TRBJ2-1,CASSLDPGPRNEQFF
-,TRBV5-1,TRBJ1-1,CASSLALDSFVEAFF
few,TRBV6-5,TRBJ2-7,CASSYSNTDYEQYF
-,TRBV5-1,TRBJ1-1,CASSLGPNMNTEAFF
-,TRBV10-3,TRBJ1-5,CAISSDNQPQHF
-,TRBV5-1,TRBJ1-1,CASSPPSLHSYTEAFF
-,TRBV5-5,TRBJ1-1,CASSRTGDNTEAFF
-,TRBV27,TRBJ1-1,CASIKGGGITEAFF
-,TRBV27,TRBJ2-7,CASSGPGQNLYEQYF
-,TRBV9,TRBJ1-2,CASSAWTGFVGYTF
-,TRBV9,TRBJ1-2,CASSVDGSPTNYGYTF
-,TRBV5-4,TRBJ1-2,CASSLQQGNYGYTF
once,TRBV29-1,TRBJ1-1,CSVVGPYGTEAFF
-,TRBV6-5,TRBJ1-2,CASSLIGGRYGYTF
many,TRBV9,TRBJ1-3,CASSVGGGHSGNTIYF
few,TRBV4-2,TRBJ2-3,CASSQVAGLTDTQYF
-,TRBV28,TRBJ2-2,CATRSPGELFF
-,TRBV10-2,TRBJ1-1,CAGGVLWGLSTRNTEAFF
-,TRBV5-6,TRBJ1-3,CASSLGGTFSGNTIYF
-,TRBV7-6,TRBJ1-4,CASSSGLSNEKLFF
-,TRBV6-6,TRBJ2-7,CASSYAPGDPGEQYF
-,TRBV7-9,TRBJ1-2,CASRRAGVSGGYTF
-,TRBV27,TRBJ1-6,CASSFGGRGYNSPLHF
few,TRBV2,TRBJ2-3,CASSERVLSTDTQYF
-,TRBV5-1,TRBJ1-3,CASSLGGIESGNTIYF
-,TRBV6-5,TRBJ2-3,CASSYRATMEDTQYF
-,TRBV29-1,TRBJ2-1,CSVEDRANYNEQFF
-,TRBV5-1,TRBJ2-5,CASSSHLSGQETQYF
few,TRBV6-5,TRBJ1-1,CASSWEVGGAEAFF
-,TRBV11-1,TRBJ2-2,CASSLGRGLGTGELFF
-,TRBV4-2,TRBJ1-2,CASSQAMWTGSLPGYTF
few,TRBV1,TRBJ1-2,CTSLGNGYTF
-,TRBV19,TRBJ2-7,CASRSWGNEQYF
few,TRBV5-6,TRBJ1-1,CASSASQGGTEAFF
-,TRBV5-4,TRBJ2-3,CASSLETDTQYF
-,TRBV7-8,-,CASSPFGGGYEQYF
-,TRBV10-3,TRBJ1-2,CAISESNGPAAGYTF
-,TRBV11-3,TRBJ1-1,CASSRQGFTEAFF
-,TRBV9,TRBJ2-7,CASSEFGTFQEQYF
-,TRBV19,TRBJ1-1,CASSVGTHTEAFF
-,TRBV11-1,TRBJ2-7,CASSIRDRIHEQYF
-,TRBV7-9,TRBJ2-5,CASSTQSGGGLSGPETQYF